One sample yielded the 29 T cell receptor beta chains listed below, sequenced in a study of blood T cell repertoires in COVID-19. Assay: immunoSEQ multiplex PCR; the TCRdb copy retains only in-frame clones and omits some. The table shows more than 120,000 clones, with 75% to 90% occurring only once. The sequencing sample was made of peripheral blood. Receptors were obtained from a man in his fifties or sixties who had recovered from COVID-19.

V and J are TRBV5-6 and TRBJ1-1, with 9 bases fitting TRBD1. Germline V gene sequence: CDR1 SGHDT, CDR2 YYEEEE. V gave up 4 bases and J gave up 10 bases; unmatched junction bases: 11. The CDR3 extends over 14 amino acids. The CDR3 here is CASSPDRGARRAFF. The CDR3 DNA follows: TGTGCCAGCAGCCCCGACAGGGGGGCACGTAGAGCTTTCTTT.

V and J are TRBV4-3 and TRBJ2-1, with 10 positions matching TRBD1. V trimming: 3 bases; J trimming: 8 bases; junction bases outside the gene matches: 7. CDR3 size: 15 residues. Germline V gene sequence: CDR1 LGHNA, CDR2 YSLEER. The CDR3 loop is CASSQEDRGSDEQFF. CDR3 nucleotide sequence: TGCGCCAGCAGCCAGGAGGACAGGGGGTCCGATGAGCAGTTCTTC.

V gene TRBV2 combines with J gene TRBJ1-4; D possibly corresponds to TRBD1 (6 bases). This CDR3 spans 15 amino acids. Germline assignment: CDR1 SNHLY and CDR2 FYNNEI. Deletions cut 4 bases from V and 1 base from J, with 10 bases between. CDR3 sequence: CASSALQGTNEKLFF. The CDR3 DNA reads as TGTGCCAGCAGTGCATTACAGGGAACTAATGAAAAACTGTTTTTT.

This clone was counted once. This chain connects TRBV3-1 (or the pseudogene TRBV3-2) to TRBJ2-7, with TRBD1 matching 7 bases. With V trimmed by 5 bases and J by 0 bases, 4 bases remained unmatched. Germline V CDR1 and CDR2: LGHDT, YNNKEL (reference sequence). This CDR3 region has 14 residues. The CDR3 reads CASSYGQDSYEQYF. CDR3 DNA sequence: TGTGCCAGCAGCTACGGACAGGACTCCTACGAGCAGTACTTC.

A word on this clone: The sample has other DNA sequences that encode this CDR3 too. The rearrangement joins TRBV12-3 or TRBV12-4 to TRBJ1-2; 7 nucleotides align to TRBD1. With V trimmed by 5 bases and J by 7 bases, 7 bases remained unmatched. The CDR3 is made up of 13 amino acids. The CDR3 region is CASSPDRVGGYTF. In DNA, the CDR3 is TGTGCCAGCAGTCCCGACAGGGTAGGTGGCTACACCTTC.

This chain joins TRBV7-6 and TRBJ1-1; D not resolved. The CDR3 loop spans 13 amino acids. V dropped 5 bases and J dropped 1 base, with 8 bases sitting between them. Germline-derived CDR1 and CDR2 are SGHVS and FNYEAQ. Here the CDR3 reads CASSTTENTEAFF. The CDR3, as DNA: TGTGCCAGCAGCACCACAGAGAACACTGAAGCTTTCTTT.

Turning to this clone: The sample contains more than one DNA sequence encoding this CDR3. The V gene is TRBV7-2, the J gene TRBJ2-1; D gene uncertain. The CDR3 has 14 residues. V was shortened by 9 bases and J by 3 bases, with 15 bases between the two germline ends. Germline V gene lookup returns CDR1 SGHTA and CDR2 FQGNSA. The CDR3 spells CASSSNPGYNEQFF. The CDR3 DNA follows: TGTGCCAGTAGTTCCAACCCGGGCTACAATGAGCAGTTCTTC.

The genes are TRBV3-1 (or the pseudogene TRBV3-2) and TRBJ2-3; 14 bases are a match to TRBD2. There are 18 residues in the CDR3. Germline trimming cut 2 bases from V and 2 bases from J; bases unmatched to any gene: 6. In germline, CDR1 is LGHDT, CDR2 YNNKEL (reference sequence). The CDR3 DNA sequence: TGTGCCAGCAGCCAACCCGGACTAGCGGGGGGACCCACAGATACGCAGTATTTT. It is translated as CASSQPGLAGGPTDTQYF.

The V gene is TRBV3-1 (or the pseudogene TRBV3-2), the J gene TRBJ1-5; 12 nucleotides align to TRBD1. Looked up from germline, CDR1 is LGHDT and CDR2 is YNNKEL (reference sequence). V was pared by 2 bases and J by 4 bases, with 15 bases of the junction left unmatched. The CDR3 sequence is 20 residues long. The CDR3 reads CASSQMPLRGQGAGNQPQHF. The CDR3 bases are TGTGCCAGCAGCCAAATGCCTTTACGGGGACAGGGGGCCGGGAATCAGCCCCAGCATTTT.

V is TRBV5-1 and J is TRBJ1-1; tentative D call: TRBD1 (5 bases). The CDR3 has 13 residues. With 5 bases removed from V and 0 bases from J, the gap between germline ends came to 8 bases. The germline V gene has CDR1 SGHRS and CDR2 YFSETQ. This CDR3 reads CASRGLMNTEAFF. The DNA for the CDR3 is TGCGCCAGCAGGGGGCTGATGAACACTGAAGCTTTCTTT. The full variable domain, rest sourced from reference TRBV5-1 and TRBJ1-1, is KAGVTQTPRYLIKTRGQQVTLSCSPISGHRSVSWYQQTPGQGLQFLFEYFSETQRNKGNFPGRFSGRQFSNSRSEMNVSTLELGDSALYLCASRGLMNTEAFFGQGTRLTVV.

This chain connects TRBV7-9 to TRBJ1-1; 7 bases match TRBD1. With 1 base clipped from V and 1 base from J, the junction kept 12 bases outside the gene matches. From germline, CDR1 is SEHNR and CDR2 FQNEAQ (reference sequence). This CDR3 comprises 18 residues. The CDR3 region is CASSLGLGQVFGNTEAFF. As DNA, the CDR3 is TGTGCCAGCAGCTTAGGACTCGGACAGGTCTTTGGGAACACTGAAGCTTTCTTT.

The chain links TRBV19 to TRBJ2-2, with TRBD1 matching 10 bases. Trimming took 3 bases from V and 7 from J; bases not matched to a gene: 8. The length of the CDR3 is 16 residues. CDR1 and CDR2 from the germline V gene are LNHDA and SQIVND (reference sequence). The CDR3 DNA is TGTGCCAGTAGTATTATTGGGACAGGGGTAATCGGGGAGCTGTTTTTT. Its protein product is CASSIIGTGVIGELFF. The full variable domain, its missing parts supplied by reference TRBV19 and TRBJ2-2, is DGGITQSPKYLFRKEGQNVTLSCEQNLNHDAMYWYRQDPGQGLRLIYYSQIVNDFQKGDIAEGYSVSREKKESFPLTVTSAQKNPTAFYLCASSIIGTGVIGELFFGEGSRLTVL.

This clone came up a few times. Other DNA sequences from this sample encode an identical CDR3 as well. The chain couples TRBV3-1 (or the pseudogene TRBV3-2) to TRBJ2-2; 15 nucleotides agree with TRBD2. The CDR3 length is 19 residues. Unmatched junction bases numbered 9, after V lost 3 bases and J lost 4 bases. In germline, CDR1 is LGHDT, CDR2 YNNKEL (reference sequence). CDR3 coding DNA: TGTGCCAGCAGCCATACTGGGACTAGCGGGGGGTTTGGCACCGGGGAGCTGTTTTTT. This gives the protein CASSHTGTSGGFGTGELFF.

The chain employs TRBV24-1 and TRBJ1-5; unclear D gene. With 3 bases removed from V and 3 bases from J, the gap between germline ends came to 8 bases. The CDR3 extends over 14 amino acids. The germline V gene encodes CDR1 KGHDR and CDR2 SFDVKD. The CDR3 DNA sequence: TGTGCCACCAGTGATAGCGTGGTCAATCAGCCCCAGCATTTT. Protein sequence: CATSDSVVNQPQHF.

The chain is built from TRBV19 and TRBJ2-7, with D perhaps TRBD2 (6 bases). Germline V gene sequence: CDR1 LNHDA, CDR2 SQIVND (reference sequence). The CDR3 spans 15 residues. V gave up 7 bases and J gave up 1 base, with 17 bases separating them. CDR3 in DNA: TGTGCCAGTACCAATTCGCCGGGGGAGTCCTACGAGCAGTACTTC. Protein: CASTNSPGESYEQYF. The whole variable domain, remainder taken from reference TRBV19 and TRBJ2-7, is DGGITQSPKYLFRKEGQNVTLSCEQNLNHDAMYWYRQDPGQGLRLIYYSQIVNDFQKGDIAEGYSVSREKKESFPLTVTSAQKNPTAFYLCASTNSPGESYEQYFGPGTRLTVT.

The chain links TRBV9 to TRBJ2-1, with a weak D call TRBD1 (5 bases). The length of the CDR3 is 13 residues. Germline V CDR1 and CDR2: SGDLS, YYNGEE. V lost 2 bases and J 5 bases, leaving 8 bases between the germline ends. CDR3 residues: CASSVRQNNEQFF. The CDR3 nucleotides are TGTGCCAGCAGCGTGCGACAGAACAATGAGCAGTTCTTC.

The rearrangement links TRBV29-1 to TRBJ2-5; tentative D call: TRBD2 (7 bases). V lost 4 bases to trimming and J lost 4 bases, with 16 bases between them. This CDR3 is 14 amino acids long. Germline V lookup: CDR1 SQVTM, CDR2 ANQGSEA. The CDR3 here is CSVVGGGAPETQYF. CDR3 DNA: TGCAGCGTTGTAGGAGGGGGGGCCCCAGAGACCCAGTACTTC.

V usage is TRBV18 and J usage is TRBJ2-3, with D hard to call. This CDR3 spans 11 amino acids. Trimming removed 6 bases at V and 5 bases at J, with 6 bases between. The germline V gene encodes CDR1 KGHSH and CDR2 LQKENI. CDR3 nucleotides: TGTGCCAGCTCCTCAGAAGATACGCAGTATTTT. Residues: CASSSEDTQYF.

The chain couples TRBV12-5 to TRBJ2-5, with D possibly TRBD1 on 5 matching bases. Per the germline V gene, CDR1 is LGHNT and CDR2 is FRNRAP. V was pared by 5 bases and J by 2 bases, with 12 bases between. The CDR3 is made up of 14 amino acids. For the CDR3, the DNA is TGTGCTAGTGGTCCCCATCGGACACAAGAGACCCAGTACTTC. Its protein is CASGPHRTQETQYF.

This sequence joins TRBV6-2 or TRBV6-3 and TRBJ2-7; tentative D call: TRBD2 (5 bases). Germline assignment: CDR1 MNHEY and CDR2 SVGEGT. The V end lost 3 bases, the J end lost 3 bases, and 12 bases lay between the germline ends. CDR3 size: 14 residues. CDR3 sequence: CASSYGRDIYEQYF. The CDR3 nucleotides are TGTGCCAGCAGTTATGGCCGGGATATCTACGAGCAGTACTTC.

V is TRBV10-2 and J is TRBJ1-1, with a tentative D call TRBD1 (5 bases). Trimming removed 5 bases at V and 6 bases at J, with 13 bases between. In germline, CDR1 is WSHSY, CDR2 SAAADI. This CDR3 is 13 amino acids long. The CDR3 reads CASSLGAFAEAFF. The CDR3 DNA follows: TGCGCCAGCAGTCTAGGGGCCTTTGCTGAAGCTTTCTTT.

Regarding this clone: This sample includes further DNA sequences coding for the same CDR3. The V call is TRBV5-4, the J call TRBJ2-7, with TRBD1 matching 7 bases. CDR1 and CDR2 (germline): SGHNT, YYREEE (reference sequence). The CDR3 has 13 residues. Losses at the gene ends were 0 bases for V and 5 bases for J; bases not matched to a gene: 2. Here the CDR3 reads CASSLDRGHEQYF. CDR3 DNA: TGTGCCAGCAGCTTGGACAGGGGTCACGAGCAGTACTTC.

The chain recombines TRBV30 with TRBJ2-7, with TRBD1 matching 7 bases. The V segment lost 5 bases and the J segment 4 bases; nucleotides outside the gene matches: 5. Germline CDR1 and CDR2: GTSNPN and SVGIG (reference sequence). This CDR3 contains 12 residues. The CDR3 region is CAWRPGGYEQYF. Written as DNA, the CDR3 is TGTGCCTGGCGACCAGGGGGTTACGAGCAGTACTTC.

The chain joins TRBV7-2 to TRBJ1-1; tentative D call: TRBD1 (6 bases). This CDR3 region has 15 residues. Trimming removed 1 base from V and 1 base from J, with 10 bases in between. In germline, CDR1 is SGHTA, CDR2 FQGNSA. The CDR3 DNA reads as TGTGCCAGCAGCTTAGGGGGGGGGCGGAACACTGAAGCTTTCTTT. It is translated as CASSLGGGRNTEAFF.

This rearrangement joins TRBV4-3 to TRBJ2-3, with 10 bases lining up with TRBD1. The CDR3 is 18 amino acids. The trim removed 2 bases at V and 8 bases at J, leaving 16 bases unmatched. CDR1 is LGHNA and CDR2 is YSLEER in the germline V gene. CDR3 coding DNA: TGCGCCAGCAGCCAAAGTATAGCGGACAGGGGGTTCATCAGTACGCAGTATTTT. This sequence encodes CASSQSIADRGFISTQYF.

V and J are TRBV5-5 and TRBJ1-1, with 11 positions matching TRBD1. The V and J ends lost 2 bases and 5 bases, in that order; junction bases with no gene match: 8. The germline V gene has CDR1 SGHKS and CDR2 YYEKEE (reference sequence). There are 16 residues in the CDR3. The CDR3 is CASSLTGQGAGTEAFF. In DNA, the CDR3 is TGTGCCAGCAGCTTAACCGGACAGGGGGCGGGAACTGAAGCTTTCTTT.

This chain connects TRBV27 to TRBJ1-5, with D unclear. Germline V lookup: CDR1 MNHEY, CDR2 SMNVEV (reference sequence). CDR3 size: 14 residues. Deletions cut 4 bases from V and 6 bases from J, with 13 bases between. CDR3 in DNA: TGTGCCAGCAGTTCAGGAATCCAATCTCAGCCCCAGCATTTT. Translation gives CASSSGIQSQPQHF.

V and J are TRBV7-2 and TRBJ2-5, with 10 positions matching TRBD2. J gave up 5 bases and V 0 bases, and 3 bases lay outside the gene matches. Germline loops: CDR1 SGHTA, CDR2 FQGNSA. The CDR3 has 15 residues. The CDR3 is CASSLAQRGGETQYF. DNA of the CDR3: TGTGCCAGCAGCTTAGCCCAGCGGGGGGGTGAGACCCAGTACTTC. The full variable domain, with the rest looked up from reference TRBV7-2 and TRBJ2-5, is GAGVSQSPSNKVTEKGKDVELRCDPISGHTALYWYRQSLGQGLEFLIYFQGNSAPDKSGLPSDRFSAERTGGSVSTLTIQRTQQEDSAVYLCASSLAQRGGETQYFGPGTRLLVL.

The V call is TRBV15, the J call TRBJ1-6, with D maybe TRBD1 (5 bases). This CDR3 region has 13 residues. V gave up 4 bases and J gave up 10 bases, with 11 bases separating them. The germline V gene encodes CDR1 LNHNV and CDR2 YYDKDF (reference sequence). The CDR3 reads CATSTEGLSPLHF. The DNA for the CDR3 is TGTGCCACCAGCACGGAGGGGTTGTCACCCCTCCACTTT.